This T cell receptor (beta chain) was obtained from a study of cytomegalovirus exposure and HLA in healthy donors. Study observations and caveats: Based on reports, TCR beta sequences accurately predicted HLA-A and HLA-B alleles for most subjects.

Germline lookup yields CDR1 WNHNN and CDR2 SYGVQD (reference sequence). Losses at the gene ends were 0 bases for V and 6 bases for J; bases not matched to a gene: 12. The CDR3 is 17 residues long. To note about this clone: The target antigen is unknown.

The PCR ran on 60 Vbeta and 13 Jbeta primers. Generated by immunoSEQ multiplex PCR, the TCRdb table keeps only in-frame clones and is missing some. The sample consists of about 160,000 clones, 70% to 80% of them appearing once. This clonotype was obtained from a man aged 35 to 55 in good health and CMV-seropositive. The chain employs TRBV10-1 and TRBJ2-7; 9 bases line up with TRBD1. The sample comprised PBMCs. The chain's CDR3 is CASSESPSGTGTSEQYF. In DNA form, the CDR3 reads TGCGCCAGCAGTGAGTCTCCGTCCGGGACAGGGACCTCCGAGCAGTACTTC.